These 27 T cell receptor beta chains came from one sample sequenced in a study of blood T cell repertoires in COVID-19. Only in-frame clones appear in the TCRdb table, and some are missing; sequencing was by immunoSEQ multiplex PCR. The sample has 300,000 or so clones; 83% are singletons. The sample consisted of peripheral blood. These receptors were obtained from a woman in her forties or fifties with acute or convalescent COVID-19.

This sequence joins TRBV18 and TRBJ2-2; tentative D call: TRBD1 (6 bases). V was pared by 3 bases and J by 0 bases, with 8 bases between. The CDR3 extends over 15 amino acids. Germline V lookup: CDR1 KGHSH, CDR2 LQKENI. CDR3 in DNA: TGTGCCAGCTCACCCGGGACATCGAACACCGGGGAGCTGTTTTTT. Translated, it gives CASSPGTSNTGELFF.

This clone appeared a single time. This chain links TRBV7-2 with TRBJ2-1, with TRBD2 identical over 10 bases. Germline V CDR1 and CDR2: SGHTA, FQGNSA. The CDR3 extends over 16 amino acids. Germline trimming cut 5 bases from V and 14 bases from J; bases unmatched to any gene: 18. CDR3 sequence (DNA): TGTGCCAGCAGCCAACCGGGGGCAGCGGGAGGGCCCTCGGAGTTCTTC. Translation gives CASSQPGAAGGPSEFF.

This chain uses TRBV3-1 (or the pseudogene TRBV3-2) with TRBJ1-2; the match to TRBD1 covers 8 bases. V dropped 1 base and J dropped 4; count of bases not matched to a gene: 5. CDR1 is LGHDT and CDR2 is YNNKEL in the germline V gene (reference sequence). The CDR3 spans 15 residues. CDR3 residues: CASSQADRGAYGYTF. The CDR3 DNA is TGTGCCAGCAGCCAAGCCGACAGGGGTGCCTATGGCTACACCTTC.

The chain employs TRBV5-1 and TRBJ1-3; 7 bases agree with TRBD1. The germline V gene has CDR1 SGHRS and CDR2 YFSETQ. The CDR3 is 17 residues long. Trimming removed 4 bases from V and 0 bases from J; junction bases left unmatched: 10. CDR3 DNA: TGCGCCAGCAGCATAGGGGGCCAAGATCCCTCTGGAAACACCATATATTTT. Residues: CASSIGGQDPSGNTIYF.

The chain has TRBV2 and TRBJ2-3, with D possibly matching TRBD1 (5 bases). This CDR3 region has 13 residues. V gave up 5 bases and J gave up 3 bases, with 9 bases separating them. Germline V gene lookup returns CDR1 SNHLY and CDR2 FYNNEI. The CDR3 region has the DNA TGTGCCAGCAGTCAGGGTGGGACAGATACGCAGTATTTT. Translating it yields CASSQGGTDTQYF.

This clone was counted a few times. In nucleotides, the CDR3 is TGTGCCAGCAGTTCCTCAAACAGGGGGCGCGAAGAGACCCAGTACTTC. It specifies CASSSSNRGREETQYF. The V call is TRBV28, the J call TRBJ2-5; TRBD1 matches at 9 bases. CDR1 is MDHEN and CDR2 is SYDVKM in the germline V gene. The CDR3 has 16 residues. V shed 4 bases, J shed 3 bases, and the junction held 9 bases outside the gene matches.

The chain joins TRBV5-1 to TRBJ2-1; weak D call: TRBD1 (6 bases). V lost 0 bases and J lost 7, with 14 bases in between. Germline CDR1 reads SGHRS; CDR2 reads YFSETQ. The CDR3 totals 15 residues. Here the CDR3 DNA reads TGCGCCAGCAGCTTGGCTGGGGGCATGTCGAATGAGCAGTTCTTC. Its translation: CASSLAGGMSNEQFF.

The chain joins TRBV6-1 to TRBJ2-1; no firm D call. Germline V lookup: CDR1 MNHNS, CDR2 SASEGT. The CDR3 consists of 15 residues. The V gene lost 1 base and the J gene lost 4 bases, with 11 bases spanning the gap. DNA for the CDR3: TGTGCCAGCAGTGAAGGATGGGCAGGTTACAATGAGCAGTTCTTC. Protein product: CASSEGWAGYNEQFF.

The chain couples TRBV12-3 or TRBV12-4 to TRBJ1-1, with 7 nucleotides matching TRBD1. V was pared by 8 bases and J by 7 bases, with 1 base of the junction left unmatched. The CDR3 extends over 10 amino acids. The CDR3 loop is CASGTDEAFF. CDR3 in DNA: TGTGCCAGCGGGACAGATGAAGCTTTCTTT.

V and J are TRBV6-5 and TRBJ2-2, with TRBD2 identical over 10 bases. V trimming: 4 bases; J trimming: 6 bases; junction bases outside the gene matches: 8. The CDR3 sequence is 16 residues long. Germline CDR1 reads MNHEY; CDR2 reads SVGAGI. The CDR3 nucleotides read TGTGCCAGCAGTTCCCCCGGGACTAGCGTGGCCGGGGAGCTGTTTTTT. This gives the protein CASSSPGTSVAGELFF.

The chain employs TRBV5-1 and TRBJ2-2, with D unclear. V was pared by 7 bases and J by 1 base, with 14 bases between. The CDR3 covers 15 residues. The germline V gene has CDR1 SGHRS and CDR2 YFSETQ. The CDR3 is CASCESTVNTGELFF. CDR3 bases: TGCGCCAGCTGTGAGTCCACCGTGAACACCGGGGAGCTGTTTTTT. Together with reference TRBV5-1 and TRBJ2-2, the CDR3 gives the full variable domain: KAGVTQTPRYLIKTRGQQVTLSCSPISGHRSVSWYQQTPGQGLQFLFEYFSETQRNKGNFPGRFSGRQFSNSRSEMNVSTLELGDSALYLCASCESTVNTGELFFGEGSRLTVL.

This chain links TRBV18 with TRBJ2-5; 7 bases agree with TRBD1. Per the germline V gene, CDR1 is KGHSH and CDR2 is LQKENI. This CDR3 has 13 amino acids. With 5 bases clipped from V and 4 bases from J, the junction kept 4 bases outside the gene matches. Written as DNA, the CDR3 is TGTGCCAGCTCAGTCGACAGGGCAGAGACCCAGTACTTC. It translates to CASSVDRAETQYF.

The rearrangement uses TRBV11-2 and TRBJ1-1; 7 bases are shared with TRBD1. The CDR3 covers 13 residues. J lost 4 bases, V lost 5 bases, and 4 bases had no gene match. Germline lookup yields CDR1 SGHAT and CDR2 FQNNGV. CDR3 DNA: TGTGCCAGCAGCGACAGGGAAGTCACTGAAGCTTTCTTT. This encodes CASSDREVTEAFF. The whole variable domain, filled in from reference TRBV11-2 and TRBJ1-1, reads EAGVAQSPRYKIIEKRQSVAFWCNPISGHATLYWYQQILGQGPKLLIQFQNNGVVDDSQLPKDRFSAERLKGVDSTLKIQPAKLEDSAVYLCASSDREVTEAFFGQGTRLTVV.

The chain employs TRBV5-6 and TRBJ2-5; D gene ambiguous. Germline V gene sequence: CDR1 SGHDT, CDR2 YYEEEE. The CDR3 covers 13 residues. V was clipped by 0 bases and J by 1 base, with 4 bases between them. The CDR3 region is CASSLGLQETQYF. The CDR3 DNA is TGTGCCAGCAGCTTGGGGCTCCAAGAGACCCAGTACTTC.

The chain combines TRBV11-2 with TRBJ1-1; D unresolved. This CDR3 contains 15 residues. Germline V gene sequence: CDR1 SGHAT, CDR2 FQNNGV. V was trimmed by 1 base and J by 6 bases, leaving 15 bases between them. CDR3 amino acids: CASSLARADGAEAFF. CDR3 sequence (DNA): TGTGCCAGCAGCTTAGCGCGGGCAGATGGGGCTGAAGCTTTCTTT.

This clone was recorded only once. J is TRBJ1-2 and V is TRBV3-1 (or the pseudogene TRBV3-2); D is perhaps TRBD1 (5 bases). CDR1 and CDR2 from the germline V gene are LGHDT and YNNKEL (reference sequence). V lost 5 bases and J lost 1, with 14 bases in between. This CDR3 comprises 15 residues. The DNA of the CDR3 is TGTGCCAGCAGCTATTCTGGGGGACTTAACTATGGCTACACCTTC. Encoded protein: CASSYSGGLNYGYTF.

The table lists this clone with a few counts. This chain joins TRBV25-1 and TRBJ2-7, with 12 positions matching TRBD2. J gave up 3 bases and V 8 bases, and 5 bases lay outside the gene matches. CDR1 and CDR2 from the germline V gene are MGHDK and SYGVNS. This CDR3 has 14 residues. Here the CDR3 reads CASGGTSGYYEQYF. CDR3 sequence (DNA): TGTGCCAGCGGGGGGACTAGCGGGTACTACGAGCAGTACTTC.

This chain joins TRBV6-5 and TRBJ1-1; the match to TRBD1 covers 7 bases. From germline, CDR1 is MNHEY and CDR2 SVGAGI. The CDR3 spans 14 residues. V shed 6 bases and J 1 base; nucleotides not matched to a gene: 5. For the CDR3, the DNA is TGTGCCAGCAGGTACCGACAGGGGAACACTGAAGCTTTCTTT. This gives the protein CASRYRQGNTEAFF.

As DNA, the CDR3 is TGTGCCAGCAGTGACGGGGACAGGGTGACTAAGTATAGCAATCAGCCCCAGCATTTT. Protein: CASSDGDRVTKYSNQPQHF. This chain links TRBV6-1 with TRBJ1-5; 9 nucleotides align to TRBD1. Germline loops: CDR1 MNHNS, CDR2 SASEGT. This CDR3 contains 19 residues. V lost 3 bases and J lost 0; bases outside the gene matches: 12.

The V gene is TRBV5-4, the J gene TRBJ1-1, with 10 bases fitting TRBD1. The V gene's germline CDR1 is SGHNT and CDR2 YYREEE (reference sequence). With V trimmed by 2 bases and J by 5 bases, 6 bases remained unmatched. The CDR3 extends over 15 amino acids. This CDR3 is CASSLSGQGRTEAFF. The CDR3, as DNA: TGTGCCAGCAGCTTATCGGGACAGGGGAGAACTGAAGCTTTCTTT.

This clone was detected only once. The chain has TRBV6-5 and TRBJ1-3; D unresolved. The germline CDR1 and CDR2 sequences are MNHEY and SVGAGI. Trimming left V 4 bases short and J 0 bases short, with 10 bases between. The CDR3 covers 15 residues. In DNA, the CDR3 is TGTGCCAGCAGTTCCCCTTTTATCTCTGGAAACACCATATATTTT. Its protein product is CASSSPFISGNTIYF.

The gene calls are TRBV6-5 and TRBJ1-2, with 7 bases matching TRBD1. The J segment lost 4 bases and the V segment lost 11 bases, leaving 10 bases of the junction unmatched. The germline V gene encodes CDR1 MNHEY and CDR2 SVGAGI. The CDR3 consists of 13 residues. The CDR3 nucleotides are TGTGCCGGAAGCCTGGCAGGGGGCTATGGCTACACCTTC. It specifies CAGSLAGGYGYTF.

This clone was counted at least ten times. The chain employs TRBV19 and TRBJ1-1; D unclear. V was shortened by 7 bases and J by 0 bases, with 9 bases between the two germline ends. The CDR3 spans 13 residues. In germline, CDR1 is LNHDA, CDR2 SQIVND (reference sequence). The CDR3, as DNA: TGTGCCAGTACCGTAACAGTGAACACTGAAGCTTTCTTT. Protein sequence: CASTVTVNTEAFF.

This clone was observed once. This chain links TRBV18 with TRBJ1-3; 9 nucleotides agree with TRBD1. The CDR3 is 15 residues long. Germline assignment: CDR1 KGHSH and CDR2 LQKENI. J was trimmed by 4 bases and V by 3 bases; bases with no gene match: 4. The CDR3 here is CASSPGQGRGNTIYF. CDR3 DNA: TGTGCCAGCTCACCCGGACAGGGGAGAGGAAACACCATATATTTT.

The CDR3 loop reads CASSLSGGRFNYGYTF. In nucleotides, the CDR3 is TGTGCCAGCAGTTTATCAGGGGGTCGGTTTAACTATGGCTACACCTTC. The chain employs TRBV27 and TRBJ1-2; perhaps TRBD1 as D (6 bases). The CDR3 has 16 residues. Trimming removed 0 bases from V and 1 base from J, with 12 bases in between. Germline V CDR1 and CDR2: MNHEY, SMNVEV (reference sequence).

V is TRBV6-5 and J is TRBJ1-2; 11 bases are a match to TRBD1. Germline CDR1 is MNHEY and CDR2 is SVGAGI. Trimming took 4 bases from V and 2 from J; bases not matched to a gene: 6. CDR3 length: 16 residues. The CDR3 DNA sequence: TGTGCCAGCAGTTCGTGGACAGGGGGCAGCAACTATGGCTACACCTTC. Protein product: CASSSWTGGSNYGYTF.

The chain joins TRBV9 to TRBJ1-2; TRBD1 matches 9 bases. Per the germline V gene, CDR1 is SGDLS and CDR2 is YYNGEE. The ends lost 0 bases at V and 5 bases at J; junction bases unmatched: 5. CDR3 size: 15 residues. The DNA of the CDR3 is TGTGCCAGCAGCGTAGACGCCGACAGGGGGTATGGCTACACCTTC. Its protein is CASSVDADRGYGYTF.